This T cell receptor beta chain derives from a study of T cells in Graves' hyperthyroidism and ophthalmopathy. By share of the sample, this clonotype is medium-sized. Amplified TCR beta CDR3 regions derived from RNA transcripts. In the first-round RT-PCR of the TCR CDR3, the HTBI primer set was used. TCRdb fed the multiplex PCR reads into MiXCR, producing one record per CDR3 protein. The data show tens of thousands of distinct CDR3 sequences, 40% to 55% seen once. PBMCs stemmed from less than 13 ml fresh peripheral blood. The V gene's germline CDR1 is SEHNR and CDR2 FQNEAQ (reference sequence). This CDR3 comprises 13 residues. V was clipped by 3 bases and J by 5 bases, with 8 bases between them.

The specimen was blood. This clonotype originated in a woman younger than 45 with Graves' hyperthyroidism. The V and J genes are TRBV7-9 and TRBJ1-5; maybe TRBD1 (6 bases). The CDR3 sequence is CASSLTGDQPQHF. Here the CDR3 DNA reads TGTGCCAGCAGCTTGACAGGAGATCAGCCCCAGCATTTT.